This entry features one TCR beta chain sequence. These data originate in a study of T cell responses to AZD1222 COVID-19 vaccine. CDR3 length: 14 amino acids. Germline V lookup: CDR1 SQVTM, CDR2 ANQGSEA. Trimming took 2 bases from V and 4 from J, leaving 14 bases between them. Profiled with immunoSEQ multiplex PCR; TCRdb holds only in-frame clones, not every one. The data show 100,000 to 150,000 clones, under 90% seen once. The chain couples TRBV29-1 to TRBJ1-2; weak D call: TRBD1 (6 bases). The clonotype comes from an adult in good health. Sequenced here: peripheral blood, sampled on day 0 of AZD1222 vaccination. In DNA form, the CDR3 reads TGCAGCGTTGAACCCCAGGGGACTTTCTATGGCTACACCTTC. The encoded protein is CSVEPQGTFYGYTF.